Listed below are T cell receptor beta chains from one sample, sequenced in a study of technical replicates of blood from a few donors. TCRdb's table, derived via immunoSEQ multiplex PCR, lists solely in-frame clones and lacks some. The sample gives 55,000 to 80,000 clones, 85% to 95% of which show up once; approximately 0.25% is in the top ten. Sequencing used T cells isolated from PBMCs. The receptors derive from a human donor in good health. Both conserved end residues are part of each CDR3. D genes are given only for firm matches. For some rows the clone size is stated as once, few or many, or as a class when expanded; others skip it.

j_call cdr3_length clone_size d_call v_call cdr3_aa cdr3_nt
TRBJ1-1 14 - - TRBV19 CASIQGAGGTEAFF TGTGCCAGTATCCAGGGAGCGGGTGGCACTGAAGCTTTCTTT
TRBJ2-2 18 - - TRBV29-1 CSVGLIRAGETNTGELFF TGCAGCGTCGGATTAATTCGGGCAGGGGAGACGAACACCGGGGAGCTGTTTTTT
TRBJ2-7 13 - TRBD2 TRBV7-9 CASSHLGGGEQYF TGTGCCAGCAGCCATCTGGGGGGGGGCGAGCAGTACTTC
TRBJ2-4 14 - - TRBV19 CASSIRYQANIQYF TGTGCCAGTAGTATTAGGTACCAGGCGAACATTCAGTACTTC
TRBJ1-3 15 - - TRBV7-6 CASSSNSISGNTIYF TGTGCCAGCAGCTCTAACAGCATCTCTGGAAACACCATATATTTT
TRBJ1-5 15 - - TRBV11-3 CASSFEGEKNQPQHF TGTGCCAGCAGCTTCGAGGGCGAGAAGAATCAGCCCCAGCATTTT
TRBJ2-2 11 - - TRBV9 CASSRSGELFF TGTGCCAGCAGCCGTAGCGGGGAGCTGTTTTTT
TRBJ2-5 14 - - TRBV10-3 CAISEVRLERTQYF TGTGCCATCAGTGAAGTAAGACTAGAAAGGACCCAGTACTTC
TRBJ2-4 14 - TRBD1 TRBV5-1 CASSWASDRGIQYF TGCGCCAGCAGCTGGGCCTCGGACAGGGGCATTCAGTACTTC
TRBJ1-2 12 - TRBD1 TRBV27 CASSLDREGYTF TGTGCCAGCAGTTTAGACAGGGAGGGCTACACCTTC
TRBJ1-1 12 - - TRBV7-9 CASSYGDAEAFF TGTGCCAGCAGCTACGGAGACGCTGAAGCTTTCTTT
TRBJ2-5 15 - - TRBV11-2 CASSPAGRNQETQYF TGTGCCAGCAGCCCCGCGGGACGGAACCAAGAGACCCAGTACTTC
TRBJ1-2 15 - - TRBV4-1 CASSQESAGNYGYTF TGCGCCAGCAGCCAAGAATCCGCGGGAAACTATGGCTACACCTTC
TRBJ2-1 15 - TRBD2 TRBV27 CASGRAGGPYNEQFF TGTGCCAGCGGTCGAGCGGGAGGGCCTTACAATGAGCAGTTCTTC
TRBJ2-5 16 few TRBD2 TRBV10-3 CAISDSRLAVQETQYF TGTGCCATCAGTGATAGTAGACTAGCGGTCCAAGAGACCCAGTACTTC
TRBJ2-5 15 - TRBD2 TRBV25-1 CASSEFGLGQETQYF TGTGCCAGCAGTGAATTCGGACTAGGGCAAGAGACCCAGTACTTC
TRBJ1-1 14 - TRBD1 TRBV13 CASSLGDRDTEAFF TGTGCCAGCAGCTTAGGAGACAGGGACACTGAAGCTTTCTTT
TRBJ2-5 18 - TRBD2 TRBV7-9 CASSPNLGAGGVQETQYF TGTGCCAGCAGCCCGAACTTGGGAGCGGGAGGGGTCCAAGAGACCCAGTACTTC
TRBJ1-1 13 - - TRBV7-8 CASSQTGWDLAFF TGTGCCAGCAGCCAAACAGGTTGGGACTTAGCTTTCTTT
TRBJ2-3 15 - TRBD1 TRBV4-1 CASAPRQGNQDTQYF TGCGCCAGCGCCCCGAGACAGGGGAATCAAGATACGCAGTATTTT
TRBJ2-7 17 - - TRBV10-3 CAISVIPGAQPSYEQYF TGTGCCATCAGCGTAATCCCAGGGGCTCAGCCGTCCTACGAGCAGTACTTC
TRBJ2-7 12 few - TRBV5-1 CASTAESYEQYF TGCGCCAGCACGGCGGAATCCTACGAGCAGTACTTC
TRBJ1-6 17 - - TRBV14 CASSQGVDSYYNSPLHF TGTGCCAGCAGCCAAGGGGTAGACAGTTACTATAATTCACCCCTCCACTTT
TRBJ1-2 14 - - TRBV5-1 CASSSPGINYGYTF TGCGCCAGCAGTTCTCCAGGGATTAACTATGGCTACACCTTC
TRBJ2-7 12 - - TRBV14 CASSLFGYEQYF TGTGCCAGCAGCCTATTCGGCTACGAGCAGTACTTC
TRBJ2-5 12 once - TRBV5-1 CASSQSQETQYF TGCGCCAGCAGCCAATCCCAAGAGACCCAGTACTTC
TRBJ2-7 14 once TRBD1 TRBV19 CASSVRQGPYEQYF TGTGCCAGTAGTGTCCGACAGGGCCCCTACGAGCAGTACTTC
TRBJ1-3 19 - - TRBV11-2 CASSHFQGRRGSSGNTIYF TGTGCCAGCAGTCATTTCCAGGGACGTAGGGGGAGCTCTGGAAACACCATATATTTT
TRBJ2-7 12 - TRBD1 TRBV30 CAWDGTAYEQYF TGTGCCTGGGATGGGACAGCCTACGAGCAGTACTTC
TRBJ1-5 13 - - TRBV19 CASSTGVGQPQHF TGTGCCAGTAGTACAGGGGTTGGCCAGCCCCAGCATTTT
TRBJ1-1 12 - - TRBV19 CASSLYSTEAFF TGTGCCAGTAGTCTGTACAGTACTGAAGCTTTCTTT
TRBJ2-1 15 - TRBD2 TRBV15 CATSPERGGINEQFF TGTGCCACCAGCCCGGAGCGGGGGGGCATCAATGAGCAGTTCTTC
TRBJ2-7 17 once - TRBV7-8 CASRDLGDGRTSYEQYF TGTGCCAGCAGAGACCTTGGTGATGGGAGAACCTCCTACGAGCAGTACTTC
TRBJ1-2 13 - TRBD1 TRBV30 CAWSQRTGRGYTF TGTGCCTGGAGTCAACGGACAGGCCGTGGCTACACCTTC
TRBJ1-5 16 - - TRBV9 CASSPGVGASNQPQHF TGTGCCAGCAGCCCAGGCGTGGGGGCGAGCAATCAGCCCCAGCATTTT
TRBJ2-4 18 - TRBD1 TRBV4-1 CASSQHDRGTLSGDIQYF TGCGCCAGCAGCCAACATGACAGGGGGACATTAAGCGGGGACATTCAGTACTTC
TRBJ1-2 14 - TRBD1 TRBV19 CASTRTGRDYGYTF TGTGCCAGTACCCGGACAGGTAGGGACTATGGCTACACCTTC
TRBJ2-1 15 - TRBD1 TRBV5-4 CASSAPDRGYNEQFF TGTGCCAGCAGCGCACCGGACAGGGGGTACAATGAGCAGTTCTTC
TRBJ2-1 14 - - TRBV7-2 CASSLVSTSNEQFF TGTGCCAGCAGCTTAGTATCGACTTCCAATGAGCAGTTCTTC
TRBJ1-6 12 - - TRBV9 CASSVDGSPLHF TGTGCCAGCAGCGTAGACGGTTCACCCCTCCACTTT
TRBJ2-3 15 - TRBD2 TRBV6-5 CASGLRAGDTDTQYF TGTGCCAGCGGCCTAAGAGCGGGGGACACAGATACGCAGTATTTT
TRBJ1-2 12 - - TRBV11-3 CASSHPESRYTF TGTGCCAGCAGCCATCCCGAGTCTCGCTACACCTTC